This is a list of T cell receptor beta chains from one sample in a study of shared clonotypes between healthy human individuals. The data were produced by immunoSEQ multiplex PCR, yet TCRdb's version contains in-frame clones alone and is incomplete. This table has hundreds of thousands of clones, 90% to 97% appearing once. Input material: naive CD8+ T cells sorted from blood. Receptor source: a woman in her thirties in good health. Both conserved end residues are part of each CDR3. The order of the fields is D gene, clone size, V gene, J gene, CDR3 protein, CDR3 DNA. A D gene is named only where the DNA matches it firmly. A clone size is listed for some rows: how often the clone was seen (once, few, many), or a class if it is expanded.

d_gene: .; abundance: .; v_gene: TRBV13; j_gene: TRBJ2-1; CDR3aa: CASSSISPGRASSYNEQFF; CDR3nt: TGTGCCAGCAGCTCTATATCCCCGGGGCGGGCTAGCTCCTACAATGAGCAGTTCTTC
d_gene: TRBD2; abundance: .; v_gene: TRBV5-6; j_gene: TRBJ2-1; CDR3aa: CASSLGTSDSSYNEQFF; CDR3nt: TGTGCCAGCAGCTTGGGGACTAGCGATAGCTCCTACAATGAGCAGTTCTTC
d_gene: .; abundance: .; v_gene: TRBV7-8; j_gene: TRBJ2-3; CDR3aa: CASSVDGVAQYF; CDR3nt: TGTGCCAGCAGCGTGGACGGGGTAGCGCAGTATTTT
d_gene: .; abundance: once; v_gene: TRBV5-4; j_gene: TRBJ2-1; CDR3aa: CASSLAGPDEQFF; CDR3nt: TGTGCCAGCAGCTTGGCGGGACCGGATGAGCAGTTCTTC
d_gene: .; abundance: .; v_gene: TRBV28; j_gene: TRBJ1-1; CDR3aa: CASTFIGNTEAFF; CDR3nt: TGTGCCAGCACCTTCATAGGGAACACTGAAGCTTTCTTT
d_gene: TRBD2; abundance: .; v_gene: TRBV10-3; j_gene: TRBJ2-1; CDR3aa: CAISTSGSFDEQFF; CDR3nt: TGTGCCATCAGCACTAGCGGGAGCTTCGATGAGCAGTTCTTC
d_gene: .; abundance: .; v_gene: TRBV27; j_gene: TRBJ2-1; CDR3aa: CASSRMNLVYNEQFF; CDR3nt: TGTGCCAGCAGCCGAATGAATTTGGTTTACAATGAGCAGTTCTTC
d_gene: TRBD2; abundance: .; v_gene: TRBV19; j_gene: TRBJ2-1; CDR3aa: CASSIVGAGGYNEQFF; CDR3nt: TGTGCCAGTAGTATAGTGGGAGCGGGGGGCTACAATGAGCAGTTCTTC
d_gene: TRBD2; abundance: .; v_gene: TRBV27; j_gene: TRBJ2-1; CDR3aa: CASSRTLAGGPHEQFF; CDR3nt: TGTGCCAGCAGTCGAACACTAGCGGGAGGGCCGCATGAGCAGTTCTTC
d_gene: TRBD1; abundance: .; v_gene: TRBV4-1; j_gene: TRBJ1-1; CDR3aa: CASSQDPGQGGTEAFF; CDR3nt: TGCGCCAGCAGCCAAGACCCGGGACAGGGCGGGACTGAAGCTTTCTTT
d_gene: .; abundance: .; v_gene: TRBV13; j_gene: TRBJ2-2; CDR3aa: CASSLSGVGPQGWANTGELFF; CDR3nt: TGTGCCAGCAGCTTATCGGGTGTTGGGCCCCAGGGATGGGCGAACACCGGGGAGCTGTTTTTT
d_gene: .; abundance: .; v_gene: TRBV15; j_gene: TRBJ1-5; CDR3aa: CATSRDRALSNQPQHF; CDR3nt: TGTGCCACCAGCAGAGACAGGGCATTGAGCAATCAGCCCCAGCATTTT
d_gene: TRBD1; abundance: once; v_gene: TRBV12-5; j_gene: TRBJ2-7; CDR3aa: CASGQGALSYEQYF; CDR3nt: TGTGCTAGTGGGCAGGGGGCGCTTAGCTACGAGCAGTACTTC
d_gene: TRBD1; abundance: .; v_gene: TRBV4-1; j_gene: TRBJ1-1; CDR3aa: CASSHSGGRTEAFF; CDR3nt: TGCGCCAGCAGCCACTCAGGGGGCCGTACTGAAGCTTTCTTT
d_gene: .; abundance: .; v_gene: TRBV14; j_gene: TRBJ1-2; CDR3aa: CASSQDAGGFYGYTF; CDR3nt: TGTGCCAGCAGCCAGGACGCGGGGGGCTTCTATGGCTACACCTTC
d_gene: .; abundance: .; v_gene: TRBV11-2; j_gene: TRBJ1-1; CDR3aa: CASSSRWTEAFF; CDR3nt: TGTGCCAGCAGCTCCAGGTGGACTGAAGCTTTCTTT
d_gene: TRBD2; abundance: .; v_gene: TRBV7-6; j_gene: TRBJ2-5; CDR3aa: CASSYKGLAGQETQYF; CDR3nt: TGTGCCAGCAGCTACAAGGGACTAGCTGGCCAAGAGACCCAGTACTTC
d_gene: .; abundance: .; v_gene: TRBV28; j_gene: TRBJ2-7; CDR3aa: CASSLGSGRGDEQYF; CDR3nt: TGTGCCAGCAGTTTAGGATCGGGACGGGGTGACGAGCAGTACTTC
d_gene: TRBD2; abundance: once; v_gene: TRBV6-1; j_gene: TRBJ2-1; CDR3aa: CASSTGTNNEQFF; CDR3nt: TGTGCCAGCAGTACCGGGACTAACAATGAGCAGTTCTTC
d_gene: .; abundance: .; v_gene: TRBV15; j_gene: TRBJ2-7; CDR3aa: CATSLGPSYEQYF; CDR3nt: TGTGCCACCAGCCTCGGGCCTTCATACGAGCAGTACTTC
d_gene: .; abundance: .; v_gene: TRBV2; j_gene: TRBJ2-1; CDR3aa: CASRGASNEQFF; CDR3nt: TGTGCCAGCAGGGGAGCGAGCAATGAGCAGTTCTTC
d_gene: .; abundance: .; v_gene: TRBV6-1; j_gene: TRBJ1-3; CDR3aa: CASSDSGWLSGNTIYF; CDR3nt: TGTGCCAGCAGTGATTCCGGCTGGCTCTCTGGAAACACCATATATTTT
d_gene: .; abundance: .; v_gene: TRBV9; j_gene: TRBJ2-3; CDR3aa: CASRTPQDNTDTQYF; CDR3nt: TGTGCCAGCAGGACCCCCCAGGATAACACAGATACGCAGTATTTT
d_gene: .; abundance: .; v_gene: TRBV30; j_gene: TRBJ2-5; CDR3aa: CAWSVGMGKMIEQYF; CDR3nt: TGTGCCTGGAGTGTTGGTATGGGGAAGATGATTGAGCAGTACTTC
d_gene: .; abundance: .; v_gene: TRBV9; j_gene: TRBJ2-7; CDR3aa: CASSAPLSGEQYF; CDR3nt: TGTGCCAGCAGCGCACCCCTAAGCGGTGAGCAGTACTTC
d_gene: .; abundance: .; v_gene: TRBV14; j_gene: TRBJ2-7; CDR3aa: CASSQDIGSEQYF; CDR3nt: TGTGCCAGCAGCCAAGATATCGGGAGCGAGCAGTACTTC
d_gene: .; abundance: .; v_gene: TRBV1; j_gene: TRBJ2-7; CDR3aa: CTSSQDQWDRVTLNFYEQYF; CDR3nt: TGCACCAGCAGCCAAGATCAATGGGACAGGGTAACTCTCAATTTTTACGAGCAGTACTTC
d_gene: TRBD2; abundance: .; v_gene: TRBV19; j_gene: TRBJ2-1; CDR3aa: CASSSSGSSYNEQFF; CDR3nt: TGTGCCAGTAGTTCAAGCGGGAGCTCCTACAATGAGCAGTTCTTC
d_gene: .; abundance: .; v_gene: TRBV30; j_gene: TRBJ2-7; CDR3aa: CGFSGGLYEQYF; CDR3nt: TGTGGGTTTTCAGGAGGCCTCTACGAGCAGTACTTC
d_gene: .; abundance: .; v_gene: TRBV7-9; j_gene: TRBJ2-3; CDR3aa: CASSLALGSGFTDTQYF; CDR3nt: TGTGCCAGCAGCTTAGCGTTAGGGTCCGGATTTACAGATACGCAGTATTTT
d_gene: .; abundance: .; v_gene: TRBV19; j_gene: TRBJ2-1; CDR3aa: CASSIADLATDEQFF; CDR3nt: TGTGCCAGTAGTATAGCTGATCTAGCGACTGATGAGCAGTTCTTC
d_gene: TRBD2; abundance: .; v_gene: TRBV30; j_gene: TRBJ2-1; CDR3aa: CAWSGLAGGSVYNEQFF; CDR3nt: TGTGCCTGGAGTGGACTAGCGGGAGGATCTGTGTACAATGAGCAGTTCTTC
d_gene: .; abundance: .; v_gene: TRBV27; j_gene: TRBJ1-2; CDR3aa: CASSYQASYGYTF; CDR3nt: TGTGCCAGCAGTTATCAGGCCTCCTATGGCTACACCTTC
d_gene: TRBD2; abundance: .; v_gene: TRBV28; j_gene: TRBJ2-2; CDR3aa: CASSLWGSGSRFGELFF; CDR3nt: TGTGCCAGCAGTTTATGGGGTAGCGGGAGTAGGTTCGGGGAGCTGTTTTTT
d_gene: TRBD1; abundance: .; v_gene: TRBV5-1; j_gene: TRBJ1-5; CDR3aa: CASSPGEGATSSKHQPQHF; CDR3nt: TGCGCCAGCAGCCCGGGGGAGGGGGCCACGAGTAGCAAACATCAGCCCCAGCATTTT
d_gene: .; abundance: .; v_gene: TRBV27; j_gene: TRBJ2-7; CDR3aa: CASSAGQGTYEQYF; CDR3nt: TGTGCCAGCAGTGCGGGGCAGGGCACCTACGAGCAGTACTTC
d_gene: TRBD1; abundance: .; v_gene: TRBV2; j_gene: TRBJ1-5; CDR3aa: CASSEEGAGNQPQHF; CDR3nt: TGTGCCAGCAGTGAAGAGGGGGCGGGCAATCAGCCCCAGCATTTT
d_gene: TRBD2; abundance: .; v_gene: TRBV29-1; j_gene: TRBJ2-1; CDR3aa: CSVGGTSGNEQFF; CDR3nt: TGCAGCGTTGGAGGGACTAGCGGTAATGAGCAGTTCTTC
d_gene: TRBD2; abundance: .; v_gene: TRBV5-1; j_gene: TRBJ2-3; CDR3aa: CASSPWTSGTDTQYF; CDR3nt: TGCGCCAGCAGCCCGTGGACTAGCGGCACAGATACGCAGTATTTT
d_gene: .; abundance: .; v_gene: TRBV13; j_gene: TRBJ2-1; CDR3aa: CASSIWTAPSYNEQFF; CDR3nt: TGTGCCAGCAGCATATGGACTGCTCCCTCCTACAATGAGCAGTTCTTC
d_gene: TRBD2; abundance: once; v_gene: TRBV28; j_gene: TRBJ2-3; CDR3aa: CASSLVSGRVTDTQYF; CDR3nt: TGTGCCAGCAGTTTAGTTAGCGGGAGGGTCACAGATACGCAGTATTTT
d_gene: .; abundance: once; v_gene: TRBV5-1; j_gene: TRBJ2-2; CDR3aa: CASSWKVELGNTGELFF; CDR3nt: TGCGCCAGCAGCTGGAAGGTTGAGCTTGGGAACACCGGGGAGCTGTTTTTT
d_gene: .; abundance: .; v_gene: TRBV29-1; j_gene: TRBJ2-2; CDR3aa: CSVEMAGGELFF; CDR3nt: TGCAGCGTTGAAATGGCTGGCGGGGAGCTGTTTTTT
d_gene: .; abundance: .; v_gene: TRBV5-6; j_gene: TRBJ2-6; CDR3aa: CASSLAGANVLTF; CDR3nt: TGTGCCAGCAGCTTGGCTGGGGCCAACGTCCTGACTTTC
d_gene: .; abundance: .; v_gene: TRBV5-1; j_gene: TRBJ2-7; CDR3aa: CASSLVYQEGHHEQYF; CDR3nt: TGCGCCAGCAGCTTGGTGTACCAGGAGGGCCACCACGAGCAGTACTTC
d_gene: .; abundance: .; v_gene: TRBV7-9; j_gene: TRBJ1-3; CDR3aa: CASSFGGNSGNTIYF; CDR3nt: TGTGCCAGCAGCTTCGGGGGTAACTCTGGAAACACCATATATTTT
d_gene: TRBD1; abundance: .; v_gene: TRBV13; j_gene: TRBJ2-2; CDR3aa: CASSLGTGGITGELFF; CDR3nt: TGTGCCAGCAGCCTCGGGACAGGGGGCATTACCGGGGAGCTGTTTTTT
d_gene: TRBD2; abundance: .; v_gene: TRBV2; j_gene: TRBJ2-7; CDR3aa: CASGNGGLAGGSYEQYF; CDR3nt: TGTGCCAGCGGAAATGGGGGACTAGCGGGAGGATCCTACGAGCAGTACTTC
d_gene: .; abundance: .; v_gene: TRBV7-9; j_gene: TRBJ2-7; CDR3aa: CASGRGGYEQYF; CDR3nt: TGTGCCAGCGGGAGAGGGGGCTACGAGCAGTACTTC
d_gene: .; abundance: .; v_gene: TRBV9; j_gene: TRBJ1-4; CDR3aa: CASSTGMAEKLFF; CDR3nt: TGTGCCAGCAGCACAGGGATGGCTGAAAAACTGTTTTTT
d_gene: .; abundance: .; v_gene: TRBV9; j_gene: TRBJ2-7; CDR3aa: CASSVEGSEQYF; CDR3nt: TGTGCCAGCAGCGTAGAAGGGTCCGAGCAGTACTTC
d_gene: .; abundance: .; v_gene: TRBV4-1; j_gene: TRBJ2-7; CDR3aa: CASSQETSYEQYF; CDR3nt: TGCGCCAGCAGCCAAGAGACTAGCTACGAGCAGTACTTC
d_gene: TRBD2; abundance: .; v_gene: TRBV5-6; j_gene: TRBJ2-1; CDR3aa: CASSLGPGTSGNEQFF; CDR3nt: TGTGCCAGCAGCTTGGGTCCCGGGACTAGCGGCAATGAGCAGTTCTTC
d_gene: .; abundance: .; v_gene: TRBV6-1; j_gene: TRBJ1-5; CDR3aa: CASSEADDSNQPQHF; CDR3nt: TGTGCCAGCAGTGAAGCGGATGATAGCAATCAGCCCCAGCATTTT
d_gene: .; abundance: .; v_gene: TRBV9; j_gene: TRBJ1-1; CDR3aa: CASSDDLNTEAFF; CDR3nt: TGTGCCAGCAGCGACGACTTGAACACTGAAGCTTTCTTT
d_gene: TRBD2; abundance: .; v_gene: TRBV29-1; j_gene: TRBJ2-3; CDR3aa: CSASGRVDTQYF; CDR3nt: TGCAGCGCTAGCGGGAGGGTAGATACGCAGTATTTT
d_gene: .; abundance: .; v_gene: TRBV7-9; j_gene: TRBJ2-7; CDR3aa: CASSLPGPGGDEQYF; CDR3nt: TGTGCCAGCAGCCTCCCAGGGCCAGGCGGGGACGAGCAGTACTTC
d_gene: TRBD2; abundance: .; v_gene: TRBV7-8; j_gene: TRBJ2-1; CDR3aa: CASSGLAGHSYNEQFF; CDR3nt: TGTGCCAGCAGCGGACTAGCGGGCCACTCCTACAATGAGCAGTTCTTC